The T cell receptor (beta chain) under discussion was sequenced for a study of monozygotic twins with inflammatory bowel disease. Germline V gene data show CDR1 as SGHTA and CDR2 as FQGNSA. The CDR3 covers 16 residues. For each CDR3 protein, TCRdb gives one entry from its re-call of the 5' RACE reads, without DNA. Here the sample table reports around 400,000 distinct CDR3 sequences. This sequence originates from a human donor with ulcerative colitis or Crohn's disease, or a healthy co-twin of an affected twin (not recorded which). The rearrangement joins TRBV7-2 to TRBJ2-5; checking the TCRdb D call of TRBD1 is not possible without DNA. The specimen was blood. This CDR3 reads CASSLGWTGERETQYF.